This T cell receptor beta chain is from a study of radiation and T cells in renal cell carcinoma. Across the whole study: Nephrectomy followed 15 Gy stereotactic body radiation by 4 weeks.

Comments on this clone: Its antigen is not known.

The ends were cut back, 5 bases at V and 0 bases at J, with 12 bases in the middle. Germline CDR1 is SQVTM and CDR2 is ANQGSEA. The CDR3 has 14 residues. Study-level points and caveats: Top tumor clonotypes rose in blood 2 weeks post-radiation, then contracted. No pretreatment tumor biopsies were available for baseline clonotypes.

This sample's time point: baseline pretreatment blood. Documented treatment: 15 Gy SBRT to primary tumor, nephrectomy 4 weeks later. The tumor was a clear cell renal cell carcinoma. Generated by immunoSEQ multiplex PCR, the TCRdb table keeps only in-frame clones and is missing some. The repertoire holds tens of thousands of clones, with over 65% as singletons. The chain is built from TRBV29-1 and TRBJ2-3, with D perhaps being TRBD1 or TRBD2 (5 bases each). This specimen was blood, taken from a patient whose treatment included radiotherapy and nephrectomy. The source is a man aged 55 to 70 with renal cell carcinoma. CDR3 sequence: CSVIGTESTDTQYF. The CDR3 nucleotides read TGCAGCGTTATCGGGACCGAAAGCACAGATACGCAGTATTTT.